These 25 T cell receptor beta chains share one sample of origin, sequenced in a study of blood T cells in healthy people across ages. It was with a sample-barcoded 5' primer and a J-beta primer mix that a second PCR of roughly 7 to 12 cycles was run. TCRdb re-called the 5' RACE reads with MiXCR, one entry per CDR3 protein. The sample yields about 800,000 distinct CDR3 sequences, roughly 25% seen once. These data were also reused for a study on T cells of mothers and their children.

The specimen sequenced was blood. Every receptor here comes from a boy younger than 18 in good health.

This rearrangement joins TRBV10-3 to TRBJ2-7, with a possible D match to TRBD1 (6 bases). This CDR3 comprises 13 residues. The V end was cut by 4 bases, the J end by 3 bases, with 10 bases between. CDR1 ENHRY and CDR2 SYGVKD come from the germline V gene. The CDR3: CAISAGQFYEQYF. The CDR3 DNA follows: TGTGCCATCAGTGCTGGACAGTTCTACGAGCAGTACTTC.

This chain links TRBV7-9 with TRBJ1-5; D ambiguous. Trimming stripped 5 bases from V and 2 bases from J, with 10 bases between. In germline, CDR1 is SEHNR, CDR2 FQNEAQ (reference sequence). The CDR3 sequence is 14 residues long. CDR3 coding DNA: TGTGCCAGCAGCGTAGATACGCGCAATCAGCCCCAGCATTTT. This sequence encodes CASSVDTRNQPQHF.

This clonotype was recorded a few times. CDR3 amino acids: CASSQLSGAYGYTF. CDR3 DNA sequence: TGCGCCAGCAGCCAATTATCGGGTGCCTATGGCTACACCTTC. The chain combines TRBV4-1 with TRBJ1-2; D gene unclear. This CDR3 comprises 14 residues. Trimming cost V 2 bases and J 4 bases, with 11 bases left between them. CDR1 is MGHRA and CDR2 is YSYEKL in the germline V gene.

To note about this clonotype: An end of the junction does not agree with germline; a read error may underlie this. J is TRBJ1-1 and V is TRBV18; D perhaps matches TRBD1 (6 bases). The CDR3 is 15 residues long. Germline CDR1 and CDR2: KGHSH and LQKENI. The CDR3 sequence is CASSPHTGLNTEAFF. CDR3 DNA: TGTGCCAGCTCACCTCATACAGGGTTGAACACTGAGGCTTTCTTT.

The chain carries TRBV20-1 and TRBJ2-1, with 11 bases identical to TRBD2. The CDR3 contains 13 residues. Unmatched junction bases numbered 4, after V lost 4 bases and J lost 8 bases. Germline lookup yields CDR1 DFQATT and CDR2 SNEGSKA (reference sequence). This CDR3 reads CSAKTSGVDEQFF. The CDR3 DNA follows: TGCAGTGCTAAGACTAGCGGGGTGGATGAGCAGTTCTTC.

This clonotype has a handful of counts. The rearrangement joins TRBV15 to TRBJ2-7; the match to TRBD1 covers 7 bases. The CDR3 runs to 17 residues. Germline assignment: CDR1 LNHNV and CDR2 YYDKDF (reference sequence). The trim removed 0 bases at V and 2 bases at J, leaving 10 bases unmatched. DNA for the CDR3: TGTGCCACCAGCAGAGAGAAGTCCGGGACAGTTCCCTACGAGCAGTACTTC. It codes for CATSREKSGTVPYEQYF.

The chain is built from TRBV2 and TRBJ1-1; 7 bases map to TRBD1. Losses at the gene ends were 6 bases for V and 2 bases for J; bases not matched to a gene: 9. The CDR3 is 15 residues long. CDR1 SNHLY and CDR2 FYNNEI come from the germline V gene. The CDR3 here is CASSAPGQINTEAFF. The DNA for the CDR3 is TGTGCCAGCAGCGCTCCGGGACAGATTAACACTGAAGCTTTCTTT.

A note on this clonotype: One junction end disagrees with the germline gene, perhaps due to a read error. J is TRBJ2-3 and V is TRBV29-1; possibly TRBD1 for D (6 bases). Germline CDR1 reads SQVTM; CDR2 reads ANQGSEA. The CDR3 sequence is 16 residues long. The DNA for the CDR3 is TGCAGCGATGAAGAATTTCGGACAGACCGCACAGATACGCAGTATTTT. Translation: CSDEEFRTDRTDTQYF.

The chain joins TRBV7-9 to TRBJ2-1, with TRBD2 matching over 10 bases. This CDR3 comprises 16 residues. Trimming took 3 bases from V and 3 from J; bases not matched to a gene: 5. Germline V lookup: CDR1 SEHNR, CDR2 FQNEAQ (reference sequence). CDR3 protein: CASSLGSGGLYNEQFF. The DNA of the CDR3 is TGTGCCAGCAGCTTGGGTAGCGGGGGGCTCTACAATGAGCAGTTCTTC.

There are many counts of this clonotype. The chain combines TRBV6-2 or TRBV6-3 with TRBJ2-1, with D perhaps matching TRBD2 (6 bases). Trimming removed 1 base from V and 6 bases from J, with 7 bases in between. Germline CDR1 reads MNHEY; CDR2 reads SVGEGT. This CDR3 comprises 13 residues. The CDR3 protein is CASSYWEANEQFF. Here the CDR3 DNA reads TGTGCCAGCAGTTACTGGGAGGCCAATGAGCAGTTCTTC.

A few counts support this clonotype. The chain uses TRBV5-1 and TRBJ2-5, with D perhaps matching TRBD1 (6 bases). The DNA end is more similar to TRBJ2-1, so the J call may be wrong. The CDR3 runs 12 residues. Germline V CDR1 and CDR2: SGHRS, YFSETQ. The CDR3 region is CASRRVGGEQFF. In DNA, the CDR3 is TGCGCCAGCAGAAGAGTAGGGGGTGAGCAGTTCTTC.

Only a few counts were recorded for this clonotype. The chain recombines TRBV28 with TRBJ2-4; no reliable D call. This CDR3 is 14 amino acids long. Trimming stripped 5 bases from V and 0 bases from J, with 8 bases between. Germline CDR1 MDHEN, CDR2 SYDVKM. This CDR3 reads CASSARVAKNIQYF. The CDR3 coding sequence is TGTGCCAGCAGTGCTAGGGTAGCCAAAAACATTCAGTACTTC.

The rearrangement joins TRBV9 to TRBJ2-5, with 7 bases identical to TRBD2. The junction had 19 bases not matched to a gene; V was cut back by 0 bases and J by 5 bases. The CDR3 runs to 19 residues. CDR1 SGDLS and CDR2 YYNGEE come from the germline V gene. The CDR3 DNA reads TGTGCCAGCAGCGTAGAAGAGGTACCAGCGGGGTCCTCTGCGGAGACCCAGTACTTC. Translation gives CASSVEEVPAGSSAETQYF.

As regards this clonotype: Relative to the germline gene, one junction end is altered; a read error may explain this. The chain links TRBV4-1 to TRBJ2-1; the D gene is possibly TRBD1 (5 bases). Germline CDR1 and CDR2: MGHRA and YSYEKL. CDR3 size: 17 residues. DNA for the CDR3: TGCACCAGCAGCCAAGGATACCCACAGGTACGCTACAATGAGCAGTTCTTC. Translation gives CTSSQGYPQVRYNEQFF.

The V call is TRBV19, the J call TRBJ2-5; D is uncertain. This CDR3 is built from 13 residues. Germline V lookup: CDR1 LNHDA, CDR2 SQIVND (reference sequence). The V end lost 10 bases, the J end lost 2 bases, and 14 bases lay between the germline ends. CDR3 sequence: CATQPGGQETQYF. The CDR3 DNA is TGTGCCACCCAGCCGGGCGGACAAGAGACCCAGTACTTC.

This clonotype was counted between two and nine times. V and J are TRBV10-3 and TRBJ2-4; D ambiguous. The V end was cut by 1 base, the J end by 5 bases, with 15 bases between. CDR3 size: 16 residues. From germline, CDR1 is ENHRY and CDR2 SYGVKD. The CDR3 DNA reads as TGTGCCATCAGTGAGTTTGATTCACAGATGGAAAACATTCAGTACTTC. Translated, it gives CAISEFDSQMENIQYF.

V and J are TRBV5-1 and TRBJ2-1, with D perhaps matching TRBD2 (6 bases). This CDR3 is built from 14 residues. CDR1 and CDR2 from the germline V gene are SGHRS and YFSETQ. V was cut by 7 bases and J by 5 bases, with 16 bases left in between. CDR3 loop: CASEARGLNNEQFF. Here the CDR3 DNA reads TGCGCCAGCGAAGCTAGGGGACTTAACAATGAGCAGTTCTTC.

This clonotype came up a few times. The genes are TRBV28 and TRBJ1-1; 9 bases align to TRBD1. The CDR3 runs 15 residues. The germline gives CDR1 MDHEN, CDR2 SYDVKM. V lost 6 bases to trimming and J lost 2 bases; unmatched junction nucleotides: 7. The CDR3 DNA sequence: TGTGCCAGCAGCACGCCGGGACAGGGAAACACTGAAGCTTTCTTT. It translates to CASSTPGQGNTEAFF.

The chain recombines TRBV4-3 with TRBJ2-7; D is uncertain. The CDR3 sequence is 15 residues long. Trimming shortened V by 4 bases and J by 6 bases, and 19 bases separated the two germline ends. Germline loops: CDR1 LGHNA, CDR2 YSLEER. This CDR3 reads CASSPDPVRLGEQYF. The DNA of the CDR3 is TGCGCCAGCAGCCCAGACCCGGTTAGGCTTGGCGAGCAGTACTTC.

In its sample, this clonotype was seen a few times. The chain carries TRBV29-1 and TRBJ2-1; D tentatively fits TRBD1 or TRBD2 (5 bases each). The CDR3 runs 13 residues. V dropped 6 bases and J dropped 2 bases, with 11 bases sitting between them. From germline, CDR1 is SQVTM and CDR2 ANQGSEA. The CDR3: CSVYGGAYNEQFF. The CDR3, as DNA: TGCAGCGTGTATGGGGGTGCCTACAATGAGCAGTTCTTC.

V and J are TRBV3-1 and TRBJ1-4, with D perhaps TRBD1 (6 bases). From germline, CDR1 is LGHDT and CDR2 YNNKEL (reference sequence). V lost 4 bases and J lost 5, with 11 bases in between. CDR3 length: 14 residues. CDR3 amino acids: CASSRRQENEKLFF. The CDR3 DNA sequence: TGTGCCAGCAGCCGCAGACAGGAGAATGAAAAACTGTTTTTT.

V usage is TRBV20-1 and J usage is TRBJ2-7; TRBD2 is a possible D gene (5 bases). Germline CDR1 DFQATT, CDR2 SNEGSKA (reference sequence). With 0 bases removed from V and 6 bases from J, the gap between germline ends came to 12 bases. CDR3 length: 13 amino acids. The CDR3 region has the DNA TGCAGTGCTAGAGATAGGAGGCTCGGCGAGCAGTACTTC. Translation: CSARDRRLGEQYF.

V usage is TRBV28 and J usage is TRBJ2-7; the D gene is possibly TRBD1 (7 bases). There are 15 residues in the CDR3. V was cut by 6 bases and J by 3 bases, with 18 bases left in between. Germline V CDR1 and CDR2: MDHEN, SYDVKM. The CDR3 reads CASSQGGGTSYEQYF. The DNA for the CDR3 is TGTGCCAGCAGCCAAGGGGGCGGGACCAGCTACGAGCAGTACTTC.

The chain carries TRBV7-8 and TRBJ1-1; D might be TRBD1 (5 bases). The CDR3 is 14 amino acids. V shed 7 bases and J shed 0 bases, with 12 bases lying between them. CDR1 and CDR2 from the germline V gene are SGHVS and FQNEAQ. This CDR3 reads CASISGTVNTEAFF. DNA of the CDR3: TGTGCCAGCATCAGTGGGACGGTGAACACTGAAGCTTTCTTT.

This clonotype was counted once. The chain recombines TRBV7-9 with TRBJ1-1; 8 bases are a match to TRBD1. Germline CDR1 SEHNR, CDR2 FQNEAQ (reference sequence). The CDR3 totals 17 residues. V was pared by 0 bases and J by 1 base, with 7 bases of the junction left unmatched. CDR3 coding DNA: TGTGCCAGCAGCTTAGCCTCTTTAGGACAGGGGAACACTGAAGCTTTCTTT. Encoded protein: CASSLASLGQGNTEAFF.